Presented here are 28 T cell receptor beta chains from one specimen sequenced in a study of cytomegalovirus exposure and HLA in healthy donors. The PCR was carried out with 60 Vbeta primers and 13 Jbeta primers. Some clones are missing from TCRdb's copy, which holds only in-frame ones; the method was immunoSEQ multiplex PCR. The sample holds 50,000 or so clones, roughly three fifths seen once. The sequenced sample consisted of PBMCs. These TCRs come from a human donor in good health.

The V gene is TRBV10-3, the J gene TRBJ1-1; TRBD1 might be the D (6 bases). The V end lost 4 bases, the J end lost 2 bases, and 11 bases lay between the germline ends. CDR1 is ENHRY, CDR2 SYGVKD, per germline. This CDR3 region has 14 residues. CDR3 amino acids: CAISAGGLNTEAFF. DNA for the CDR3: TGTGCCATCAGTGCGGGGGGCCTTAACACTGAAGCTTTCTTT.

V gene TRBV4-3 combines with J gene TRBJ2-7, with a tentative D call TRBD1 (6 bases). V was trimmed by 4 bases and J by 2 bases, leaving 18 bases between them. Germline CDR1 and CDR2: LGHNA and YSLEER. This CDR3 has 16 amino acids. In nucleotides, the CDR3 is TGCGCCAGCAGCCCGAGCCCCCGGGACAAGCCCTACGAGCAGTACTTC. Translating it yields CASSPSPRDKPYEQYF.

The chain joins TRBV7-8 to TRBJ2-4, with 13 bases that match TRBD2. V lost 3 bases to trimming and J lost 0 bases; unmatched junction nucleotides: 2. Germline V lookup: CDR1 SGHVS, CDR2 FQNEAQ. This CDR3 is built from 17 residues. The chain's CDR3 is CASSLGTSGIAKNIQYF. In DNA, the CDR3 is TGTGCCAGCAGCTTGGGGACTAGCGGGATAGCCAAAAACATTCAGTACTTC. The full variable domain, with the rest looked up from reference TRBV7-8 and TRBJ2-4, is GAGVSQSPRYKVAKRGQDVALRCDPISGHVSLFWYQQALGQGPEFLTYFQNEAQLDKSGLPSDRFFAERPEGSVSTLKIQRTQQEDSAVYLCASSLGTSGIAKNIQYFGAGTRLSVL.

The chain has TRBV4-1 and TRBJ2-3, with D perhaps matching TRBD2 (6 bases). CDR3 length: 18 amino acids. Trimming stripped 1 base from V and 4 bases from J, with 21 bases between. Germline assignment: CDR1 MGHRA and CDR2 YSYEKL. CDR3 protein: CASSQVVIRGGSPDTQYF. DNA for the CDR3: TGCGCCAGCAGCCAAGTCGTCATTCGTGGGGGGAGCCCAGATACGCAGTATTTT.

The J gene is TRBJ2-1, the V gene TRBV7-3, with D perhaps matching TRBD1 or TRBD2 (10 bases each). V lost 4 bases to trimming and J lost 8 bases, with 30 bases between them. This CDR3 contains 19 residues. Germline V CDR1 and CDR2: SGHTA, FQGTGA. The CDR3 nucleotides are TGTGCCAGCAGCTCACCGGGACAGGGGATAGTAGCGGGGGGCGATGAGCAGTTCTTC. This codes for CASSSPGQGIVAGGDEQFF.

This chain joins TRBV18 and TRBJ2-3; a possible D gene is TRBD1 (5 bases). Per germline, CDR1 KGHSH and CDR2 LQKENI. The CDR3 runs 13 residues. With 0 bases removed from V and 4 bases from J, the gap between germline ends came to 5 bases. CDR3 nucleotides: TGTGCCAGCTCACCACCAGGGGCAGATACGCAGTATTTT. The encoded protein is CASSPPGADTQYF.

The V call is TRBV6-5, the J call TRBJ2-1; D is undetermined. The germline gives CDR1 MNHEY, CDR2 SVGAGI. V gave up 5 bases and J gave up 6 bases, with 17 bases separating them. The CDR3 is 15 amino acids. The CDR3 is CASSPTSSPLNEQFF. CDR3 coding DNA: TGTGCCAGCAGTCCGACTTCCTCCCCCCTCAATGAGCAGTTCTTC.

This clone was seen only once. The chain employs TRBV30 and TRBJ2-7, with TRBD1 identical over 8 bases. The CDR3 is 13 amino acids. CDR1 and CDR2 (germline): GTSNPN, SVGIG (reference sequence). Trimming at V came to 1 base and at J to 3 bases, leaving 2 bases not matched to a gene. The chain's CDR3 is CAWSAGTGYEQYF. The DNA of the CDR3 is TGTGCCTGGAGTGCCGGGACAGGCTACGAGCAGTACTTC.

J is TRBJ2-5 and V is TRBV4-2, with 7 bases matching TRBD2. Germline V CDR1 and CDR2: LGHNA, YNFKEQ. The CDR3 sequence is 17 residues long. J was trimmed by 2 bases and V by 1 base; bases with no gene match: 10. The CDR3 reads CASSQGSTDGRQETQYF. The CDR3 DNA reads as TGTGCCAGCAGCCAAGGGTCTACGGACGGGAGGCAAGAGACCCAGTACTTC.

The CDR3 reads CASSVETGAGELFF. CDR3 nucleotides: TGTGCCAGCAGCGTAGAGACAGGGGCCGGGGAGCTGTTTTTT. The V call is TRBV9, the J call TRBJ2-2; 8 nucleotides agree with TRBD1. The germline CDR1 and CDR2 sequences are SGDLS and YYNGEE. The CDR3 is 14 amino acids. The V gene end was trimmed by 0 bases and the J gene end by 6 bases; junction bases not matched to a gene: 1.

To note about this clone: A read error may account for a junction end that differs from germline. Other DNA sequences of this sample code for an identical CDR3. V is TRBV4-1 and J is TRBJ1-2; weak D call: TRBD1 (6 bases). The CDR3 consists of 15 residues. Per germline, CDR1 MGHRA and CDR2 YSYEKL. DNA for the CDR3: TGCGCCAGCAGCCAAGAGGGGGGGCGCAACTATGGCTACCCCTTC. The encoded protein is CASSQEGGRNYGYPF.

The chain joins TRBV6-1 to TRBJ2-7; tentatively, D is TRBD1 (6 bases). This CDR3 has 14 amino acids. CDR1 is MNHNS, CDR2 SASEGT, per germline. V was pared by 2 bases and J by 2 bases, with 10 bases between. In nucleotides, the CDR3 is TGTGCCAGCAGTGAAAGGGGGAGAACCTACGAGCAGTACTTC. Protein product: CASSERGRTYEQYF.

V usage is TRBV6-1 and J usage is TRBJ1-1; 7 nucleotides agree with TRBD1. V dropped 2 bases and J dropped 10; count of bases not matched to a gene: 7. This CDR3 spans 13 amino acids. Germline-derived CDR1 and CDR2 are MNHNS and SASEGT. Here the CDR3 DNA reads TGTGCCAGCAGTGAAAGAGAGGGGGCGCGAGCTTTCTTT. This sequence encodes CASSEREGARAFF.

In its sample, this clone was seen a few times. J is TRBJ1-2 and V is TRBV27; 10 bases fit TRBD1. V was pared by 6 bases and J by 6 bases, with 7 bases of the junction left unmatched. The germline V gene has CDR1 MNHEY and CDR2 SMNVEV (reference sequence). CDR3 length: 14 amino acids. The CDR3 coding sequence is TGTGCCAGCAGGATGACAGGGGGCTCTAATGGCTACACCTTC. Amino acids: CASRMTGGSNGYTF.

The chain uses TRBV5-5 and TRBJ1-2, with TRBD1 identical over 8 bases. The CDR3 sequence is 14 residues long. CDR1 is SGHKS and CDR2 is YYEKEE in the germline V gene (reference sequence). The junction had 8 bases not matched to a gene; V was cut back by 4 bases and J by 6 bases. The CDR3 spells CASSPTGAINGYTF. CDR3 bases: TGTGCCAGCAGCCCGACAGGGGCGATTAATGGCTACACCTTC.

The chain couples TRBV7-8 to TRBJ2-2; 9 nucleotides agree with TRBD2. After removal of 3 bases from V and 2 bases from J, the junction contained 4 bases not matched to a gene. The CDR3 runs 16 residues. Per germline, CDR1 SGHVS and CDR2 FQNEAQ. CDR3 protein: CASSFIAGANTGELFF. The CDR3 DNA reads TGTGCCAGCAGCTTCATAGCGGGGGCTAACACCGGGGAGCTGTTTTTT.

This clone has only a few counts. This chain links TRBV7-9 with TRBJ2-3, with TRBD2 matching over 8 bases. The CDR3 has 17 residues. From germline, CDR1 is SEHNR and CDR2 FQNEAQ (reference sequence). Trimming removed 5 bases from V and 7 bases from J; junction bases left unmatched: 17. CDR3 amino acids: CASSLLGGAGGQNTQYF. The CDR3 nucleotides read TGTGCCAGCAGCCTCTTAGGGGGGGCGGGGGGTCAAAATACGCAGTATTTT.

The chain is built from TRBV12-5 and TRBJ2-3; 12 positions match TRBD1. In germline, CDR1 is LGHNT, CDR2 FRNRAP. V dropped 6 bases and J dropped 2; count of bases not matched to a gene: 6. CDR3 length: 16 amino acids. Written as DNA, the CDR3 is TGTGCTAGTGGGGGACAGGGGGCATTCAACACAGATACGCAGTATTTT. This codes for CASGGQGAFNTDTQYF.

A few counts support this clone. The rearrangement links TRBV6-5 to TRBJ2-7; TRBD2 matches at 7 bases. The V segment lost 7 bases and the J segment 1 base; nucleotides outside the gene matches: 4. The CDR3 has 13 amino acids. The germline gives CDR1 MNHEY, CDR2 SVGAGI. CDR3 sequence: CASMRGGSYEQYF. The CDR3 DNA reads as TGTGCCAGCATGCGCGGGGGATCCTACGAGCAGTACTTC.

In nucleotides, the CDR3 is TGCGCCAGCAGCCCGACATTGAACACTGAAGCTTTCTTT. It translates to CASSPTLNTEAFF. The genes are TRBV5-1 and TRBJ1-1, with D hard to call. Trimming shortened V by 4 bases and J by 0 bases, and 7 bases separated the two germline ends. Germline V gene sequence: CDR1 SGHRS, CDR2 YFSETQ. The CDR3 consists of 13 residues.

The chain has TRBV5-1 and TRBJ1-1; maybe TRBD1 (6 bases). Trimming cost V 4 bases and J 3 bases, with 13 bases left between them. Germline V gives CDR1 SGHRS, CDR2 YFSETQ. The CDR3 sequence is 14 residues long. CDR3 sequence: CASSIQGGDTEAFF. As DNA, the CDR3 is TGCGCCAGCAGCATACAGGGAGGGGACACTGAAGCTTTCTTT. Combining the CDR3 with reference TRBV5-1 and TRBJ1-1 gives the whole variable domain KAGVTQTPRYLIKTRGQQVTLSCSPISGHRSVSWYQQTPGQGLQFLFEYFSETQRNKGNFPGRFSGRQFSNSRSEMNVSTLELGDSALYLCASSIQGGDTEAFFGQGTRLTVV.

The chain is built from TRBV4-3 and TRBJ2-5; possible D gene TRBD1, 6 bases. Trimming stripped 0 bases from V and 7 bases from J, with 15 bases between. Germline lookup yields CDR1 LGHNA and CDR2 YSLEER. This CDR3 spans 15 amino acids. This CDR3 reads CASSQETSTRGTQYF. Written as DNA, the CDR3 is TGCGCCAGCAGCCAAGAAACTTCAACCAGGGGGACCCAGTACTTC.

A few counts support this clone. The chain joins TRBV19 to TRBJ2-6; TRBD1 is a possible D gene (6 bases). The CDR3 is 16 amino acids. With 4 bases removed from V and 0 bases from J, the gap between germline ends came to 10 bases. Germline V CDR1 and CDR2: LNHDA, SQIVND (reference sequence). Here the CDR3 DNA reads TGTGCCAGTAGTACGGGACAAAACTCTGGGGCCAACGTCCTGACTTTC. Its protein is CASSTGQNSGANVLTF.

The genes are TRBV2 and TRBJ2-3, with D possibly matching TRBD2 (5 bases). Trimming shortened V by 7 bases and J by 7 bases, and 18 bases separated the two germline ends. CDR1 is SNHLY and CDR2 is FYNNEI in the germline V gene. CDR3 length equals 14 residues. The CDR3 DNA sequence: TGTGCCAGCATGCCCGCATCTAGCTACAATACGCAGTATTTT. It codes for CASMPASSYNTQYF.

The chain carries TRBV6-4 and TRBJ2-5; possible D gene TRBD1, 5 bases. Germline V lookup: CDR1 MRHNA, CDR2 SNTAGT. The CDR3 runs 13 residues. V was pared by 3 bases and J by 5 bases, with 10 bases between. The CDR3 loop is CASSESGKETQYF. CDR3 coding DNA: TGTGCCAGCAGTGAGTCAGGGAAGGAGACCCAGTACTTC.

The chain carries TRBV7-2 and TRBJ2-1; 8 positions match TRBD2. The CDR3 extends over 12 amino acids. V was clipped by 5 bases and J by 9 bases; unmatched bases: 3. CDR1 and CDR2 (germline): SGHTA, FQGNSA. The CDR3 sequence is CASSHGLAEQFF. The DNA for the CDR3 is TGTGCCAGCAGCCACGGACTAGCTGAGCAGTTCTTC.

The chain recombines TRBV5-6 with TRBJ1-1, with D perhaps matching TRBD1 (6 bases). The germline V and J ends were trimmed by 1 base and 12 bases, with 13 bases remaining between them. There are 12 residues in the CDR3. Per the germline V gene, CDR1 is SGHDT and CDR2 is YYEEEE. The CDR3 spells CASSLSAGASFF. The CDR3 nucleotides read TGTGCCAGCAGCTTGTCGGCAGGGGCATCTTTCTTT. The full variable domain, completed using reference TRBV5-6 and TRBJ1-1, is DAGVTQSPTHLIKTRGQQVTLRCSPKSGHDTVSWYQQALGQGPQFIFQYYEEEERQRGNFPDRFSGHQFPNYSSELNVNALLLGDSALYLCASSLSAGASFFGQGTRLTVV.

The V and J genes are TRBV5-6 and TRBJ2-7; D is uncertain. V was clipped by 2 bases and J by 5 bases, with 17 bases between them. Germline CDR1 SGHDT, CDR2 YYEEEE. The CDR3 covers 15 residues. CDR3 nucleotide sequence: TGTGCCAGCAGCTTCAGTCGGGTAAGAAGCCACGAGCAGTACTTC. Translating it yields CASSFSRVRSHEQYF.